Listed below are T cell receptor beta chains from one sample, sequenced in a study of graft-versus-host responses after intestinal transplantation. Some clones are missing from TCRdb's copy, which holds only in-frame ones; the method was immunoSEQ multiplex PCR. In the table there are more than 95,000 clones, 90% to 95% of which are singletons. Their antigens remain unidentified. The source material was unstimulated CD8+ T cells sorted from spleen or lymph node cells, sampled before intestinal transplant. The receptors stem from a human donor who received an intestinal transplant. Both conserved end residues are part of each CDR3. Each record gives: clone size, J gene, D gene, V gene, CDR3 DNA, CDR3 protein. D genes are given only for firm matches. Rows may omit the clone size; those that give it use once, few, many or a size class.

NA TRBJ2-5 NA TRBV6-1 TGTGCCAGCAGCAGTTATCAAGAGACCCAGTACTTC CASSSYQETQYF
NA TRBJ1-1 NA TRBV7-9 TGTGCCAGCAGCTTAGGGGGACGGACTGAAGCTTTCTTT CASSLGGRTEAFF
NA TRBJ2-1 NA TRBV2 TGTGCCACTACACAGGGAAACAATGAGCAGTTCTTC CATTQGNNEQFF
once TRBJ2-1 NA TRBV9 TGTGCCAGCATGAGGGGTTTGAGCAATGAGCAGTTCTTC CASMRGLSNEQFF
NA TRBJ2-3 NA TRBV7-8 TGTGCCAGCAGCTTGACCTGGACCTACACAGATACGCAGTATTTT CASSLTWTYTDTQYF
once TRBJ2-1 NA TRBV9 TGTGCCAGCAGCGTTGGACAGTACAATGAGCAGTTCTTC CASSVGQYNEQFF
NA TRBJ1-1 NA TRBV5-4 TGTGCCAGCAGCTTGGACGTTATCGGGAACACTGAAGCTTTCTTT CASSLDVIGNTEAFF
NA TRBJ2-7 NA TRBV7-9 TGTGCCAGCAGCCTGGGCTCCTACGAGCAGTACTTC CASSLGSYEQYF
NA TRBJ2-2 TRBD2 TRBV7-9 TGTGCCAGCAGCGCTACCGGGACTACATTATTAGCCGGGGAGCTGTTTTTT CASSATGTTLLAGELFF
few TRBJ2-1 TRBD1 TRBV19 TGTGCCAGTAGTGAAACAGGGGTTCCTAATGAGCAGTTCTTC CASSETGVPNEQFF
once TRBJ2-3 TRBD2 TRBV7-9 TGTGCCAGCAGCTTAATTATAGCGGGGCCCACAGATACGCAGTATTTT CASSLIIAGPTDTQYF
few TRBJ1-3 NA TRBV11-2 TGTGCCAGCACCCTTATCGACGGTGGAAACACCATATATTTT CASTLIDGGNTIYF
NA TRBJ2-7 NA TRBV4-2 TGTGCCAGCAGCGCACAGGACCCTTCCTACGAGCAGTACTTC CASSAQDPSYEQYF
NA TRBJ1-3 NA TRBV7-6 TGTGCCAGCAGCTTAGGAGGCGCCCCTGGAAACACCATATATTTT CASSLGGAPGNTIYF
few TRBJ2-7 NA TRBV6-6 TGTGCCAGCAGTGCAGGGAGGAGCTCCTACGAGCAGTACTTC CASSAGRSSYEQYF
NA TRBJ2-7 NA TRBV7-2 TGTGCCAGCAGCTTAGAAAGATCCTACGAGCAGTACTTC CASSLERSYEQYF
NA TRBJ2-3 TRBD2 TRBV4-1 TGCGCCAGCAGCCACCCTAGCGGGACTAGCGGGGGGGTGGGAGATACGCAGTATTTT CASSHPSGTSGGVGDTQYF
NA TRBJ1-6 NA TRBV15 TGTGCCACCAGCAGGCCCTATAATTCACCCCTCCACTTT CATSRPYNSPLHF
NA TRBJ2-7 NA TRBV20-1 TGCAGTGCTCTCGACAGTTACGAGCAGTACTTC CSALDSYEQYF
NA TRBJ2-7 TRBD1 TRBV5-1 TGCGCCAGCAGCTTCGGGACAGGGAGGAACGAGCAGTACTTC CASSFGTGRNEQYF
NA TRBJ2-4 TRBD1 TRBV19 TGTGCCAGTAGTCTTGAACAGGGGGCCAAAAACATTCAGTACTTC CASSLEQGAKNIQYF